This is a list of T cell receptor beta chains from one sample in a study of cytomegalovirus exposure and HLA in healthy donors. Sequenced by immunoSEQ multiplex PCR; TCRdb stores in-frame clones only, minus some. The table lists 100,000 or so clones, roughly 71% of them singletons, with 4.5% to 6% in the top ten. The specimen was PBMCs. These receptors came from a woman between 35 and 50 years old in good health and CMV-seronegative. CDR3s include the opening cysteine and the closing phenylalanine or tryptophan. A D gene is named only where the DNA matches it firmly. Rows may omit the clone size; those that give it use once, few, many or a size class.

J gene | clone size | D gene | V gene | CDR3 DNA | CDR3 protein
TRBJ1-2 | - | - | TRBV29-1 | TGCAGCGTTGAAGATCCCGGTTGGCTAGTAAGCGGCTACACCTTC | CSVEDPGWLVSGYTF
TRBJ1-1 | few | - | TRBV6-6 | TGTGCCAGCAGTTACACGAGAGGGAACACTGAAGCTTTCTTT | CASSYTRGNTEAFF
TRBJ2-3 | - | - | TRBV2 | TGTGCCAGCAGGGGGGGAGATACGCAGTATTTT | CASRGGDTQYF
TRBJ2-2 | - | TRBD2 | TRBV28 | TGTGCCAGCAATTCCCCCGCCCAACTAGCGGGGGGGCAACTGAACACCGGGGAGCTGTTTTTT | CASNSPAQLAGGQLNTGELFF
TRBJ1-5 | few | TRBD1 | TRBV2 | TGTGCCAGCAGTGAAGGCAGGGGGCTTCAGCCCCAGCATTTT | CASSEGRGLQPQHF
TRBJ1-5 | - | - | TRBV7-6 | TGTGCCAGCAGCTCGGCCCCTCCAGACGGACTGCCAGAAGATCAGCCCCAGCATTTT | CASSSAPPDGLPEDQPQHF
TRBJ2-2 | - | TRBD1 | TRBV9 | TGTGCCAGCAGCGGAATGGGACAGGGTAAAACCGGGGAGCTGTTTTTT | CASSGMGQGKTGELFF
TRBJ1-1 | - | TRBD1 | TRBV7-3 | TGTGCCAGCAGCCCCACACCGGGACAGGGAGAAGCTTTCTTT | CASSPTPGQGEAFF
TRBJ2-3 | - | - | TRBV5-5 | TGTGCCAGCAGCGTTGTGCAGACTAGCACAGATACGCAGTATTTT | CASSVVQTSTDTQYF
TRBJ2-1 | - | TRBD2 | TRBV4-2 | TGTGCCAGCAGCCAAGGGCTAGCGGGATACAATGAGCAGTTCTTC | CASSQGLAGYNEQFF
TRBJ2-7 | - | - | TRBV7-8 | TGTGCCAGCAGCTTCGCCGGGGTTGGAGATGGTGAGCAGTACTTC | CASSFAGVGDGEQYF
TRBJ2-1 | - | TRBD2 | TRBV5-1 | TGCGCCAGCAGCTCGAGTCTAGCGGGGGTTATCGATGAGCAGTTCTTC | CASSSSLAGVIDEQFF
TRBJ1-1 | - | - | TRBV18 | TGTGCCAGCTCACCAGGTTTCGCAGGCTCTGAAGCTTTCTTT | CASSPGFAGSEAFF
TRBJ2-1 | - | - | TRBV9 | TGTGCCAGCAGCAAAACTCCAGGTTACAATGAGCAGTTCTTC | CASSKTPGYNEQFF
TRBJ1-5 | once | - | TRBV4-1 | TGCGCCAGCAGCCAAGATCTCTCAGAAGTAAAGAATCAGCCCCAGCATTTT | CASSQDLSEVKNQPQHF
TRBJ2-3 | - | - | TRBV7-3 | TGTGCCAGCAGCGCCGATACCGGGGTAACTACAGATACGCAGTATTTT | CASSADTGVTTDTQYF
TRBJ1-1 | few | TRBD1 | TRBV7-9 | TGTGCCAGCAGTTTCCCCCTGGCGGGACAGACAATGAACACTGAAGCTTTCTTT | CASSFPLAGQTMNTEAFF
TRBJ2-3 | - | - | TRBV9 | TGTGCCAGCAGCGTAGGCGCAGATACGCAGTATTTT | CASSVGADTQYF
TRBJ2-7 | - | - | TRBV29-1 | TGCAGCGTTGATTCGGGCAGGGCGTCCGAGCAGTACTTC | CSVDSGRASEQYF
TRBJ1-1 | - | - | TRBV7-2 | TGTGCCAGCAGCTTAGCGGCTCTTGACCCCCAACTACTGTCCCACAATGCTTTT | CASSLAALDPQLLSHNAF
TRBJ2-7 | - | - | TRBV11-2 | TGTGCCAGCAGCTTAGTAGGATCGGGACGGACAGAAGACTACGAGCAGTACTTC | CASSLVGSGRTEDYEQYF
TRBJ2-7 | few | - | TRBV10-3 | TGTGCCATCAGTGAACCCCTGAGGTATTTGAACGAGCAGTACTTC | CAISEPLRYLNEQYF
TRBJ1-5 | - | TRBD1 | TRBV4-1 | TGCGCCAGCAGCCAAGAGGACAGGGGGGGCCAGCCCCAGCATTTT | CASSQEDRGGQPQHF
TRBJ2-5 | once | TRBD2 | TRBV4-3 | TGCGCCAGCAGCCACACTAGCGGGCAAGAGACCCAGTACTTC | CASSHTSGQETQYF
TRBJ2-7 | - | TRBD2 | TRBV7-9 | TGTGCCAGCAGCTTAGGGCGGGGGTCTTCCGAGCAGTACTTC | CASSLGRGSSEQYF
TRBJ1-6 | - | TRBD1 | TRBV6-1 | TGTGCCAGCAGTGAACGGCTCTCAGGACAGGCTTTAAGACTCGGACCCCTCCACTTT | CASSERLSGQALRLGPLHF
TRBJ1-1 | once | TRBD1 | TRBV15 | TGTGCCACCAGCAGAGATCCCCTGGGGACAGCAAAAGAAGCCTTCTTT | CATSRDPLGTAKEAFF
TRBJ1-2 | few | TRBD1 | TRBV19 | TGTGCCAGTAGTATCCAGGGGGCGCAAGGCTACACCTTC | CASSIQGAQGYTF
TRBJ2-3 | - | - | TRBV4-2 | TGTGCCAGCAGCCAAGACGACTCCCCCACAGATACGCAGTATTTT | CASSQDDSPTDTQYF
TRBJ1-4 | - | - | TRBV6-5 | TGTGCCAGCAGTTCATGGGGGGAAGCTAATGAAAAACTGTTTTTT | CASSSWGEANEKLFF
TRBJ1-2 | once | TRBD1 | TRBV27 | TGTGCCACCAAGCAGTTGCCCCGGACAGGGTACACCTTC | CATKQLPRTGYTF
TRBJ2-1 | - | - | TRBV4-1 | TGCGCCAGCAGCCAAGACGGAGCAACTCCTGCCTACAATGAGCAGTTCTTC | CASSQDGATPAYNEQFF
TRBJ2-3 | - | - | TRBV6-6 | TGTGCCAGCAGTTTAACAGGGATCACAGATACGCAGTATTTT | CASSLTGITDTQYF
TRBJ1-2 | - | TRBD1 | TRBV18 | TGTGCCAGCTCACCGATAAGACAGGGCCTTGACTATGGCTACACCTTC | CASSPIRQGLDYGYTF
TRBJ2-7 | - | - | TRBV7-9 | TGTGCCAGCAGCGCAGACAGGTTGGGCGAGCAGTACTTC | CASSADRLGEQYF
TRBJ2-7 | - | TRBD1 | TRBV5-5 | TGTGCCAGCAGCTTGCGGGTCTGGACAGGGCTGGTCGAGCAGTACTTC | CASSLRVWTGLVEQYF
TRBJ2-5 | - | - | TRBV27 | TGTGCCAGCAGTTTATCCGGGTTTGGAGAGACCCAGTACTTC | CASSLSGFGETQYF
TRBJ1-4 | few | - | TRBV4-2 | TGTGCCAGCAGCCGAAAACAGGACGGGAATGAAAAACTGTTTTTT | CASSRKQDGNEKLFF
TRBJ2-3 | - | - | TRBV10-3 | TGTGCCATCAGTGAGGGGTCACAGGACAACACAGATACGCAGTATTTT | CAISEGSQDNTDTQYF
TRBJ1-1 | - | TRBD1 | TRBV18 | TGTGCCAGCTCACGACAGGGGTGGAACACTGAAGCTTTCTTT | CASSRQGWNTEAFF
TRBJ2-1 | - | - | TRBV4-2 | TGTGCCAGCAGTGCAAGATCGGTAGAGCAAGATGAGCAGTTCTTC | CASSARSVEQDEQFF
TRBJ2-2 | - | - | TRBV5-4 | TGTGCCAGCAGCTTAGGAGGGGTAAACCACGGGGAGCTGTTTTTT | CASSLGGVNHGELFF
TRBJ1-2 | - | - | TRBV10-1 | TGCGCCAGCAGTGAGTGCGAACAGGTGAACGGCTACACCTTC | CASSECEQVNGYTF
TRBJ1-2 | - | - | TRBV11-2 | TGTGCCAGCAGCCCCCTCGGCTATGGCTACACCTTC | CASSPLGYGYTF
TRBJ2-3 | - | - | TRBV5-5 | TGTGCCAGCAGCTTGGACGGGGGAGCGCCGGGTACGCAGTATTTT | CASSLDGGAPGTQYF
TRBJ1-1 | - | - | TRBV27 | TGTGCCAGCAGTTTATCGGGGCCGCGGACTGAAGCTTTCTTT | CASSLSGPRTEAFF